The present entry profiles one T cell receptor beta chain with its context. As yet, its antigen is unknown. The data belong to a study of T-cell reconstitution after alpha-beta-depleted transplantation in children. The study, taken as a whole, reports: Some patients showed high day-60 TCRbeta diversity, which derived from surviving recipient T cells and thymic progenitors. From newly produced T cells came most of the T-cell counts and diversity one year after transplant. Several hundred expanded graft clones reportedly supplied alpha-beta T cells about two months after transplant.

Library preparation (for TCRbeta) was performed with unique molecular identifiers. TCRdb ran MiXCR on the PCR reads and lists one entry per CDR3 protein. This sample carries some 350,000 distinct CDR3 sequences, 15% to 20% of them seen once, and the ten largest clones take about 41%. Sequenced material: PBMCs, mostly from graft donor cells, taken 360 days after TCRalphabeta/CD19-depleted stem cell transplant. The clonotype was recovered from a male patient aged 2-9 years who had a stem cell transplant for acute lymphoblastic leukemia, so the T cells may come from the graft donor.

The CDR3 nucleotides are TGCAGTGCTAGAGCTAGCGGGGTCTCCTACAATGAGCAGTTCTTC. Translated, it gives CSARASGVSYNEQFF. The rearrangement links TRBV20-1 to TRBJ2-1, with 9 bases lining up with TRBD2. This CDR3 is 15 amino acids long. Losses at the gene ends were 1 base for V and 0 bases for J; bases not matched to a gene: 1. Per germline, CDR1 DFQATT and CDR2 SNEGSKA (reference sequence).